The TCR beta chain under discussion was sequenced for a study of blood T cell repertoires in COVID-19. The wider study: Acute and convalescent COVID-19 specimens originated in the United States, Italy and Spain. PBMCs, B-cell-depleted T cells, or T cells provided the cDNA or gDNA that made up the material.

Source study methods: Reference gene primer amplification gave estimated nucleated cell counts. Produced via immunoSEQ multiplex PCR; TCRdb's table is partial and in-frame only. V and J calls and clone size follow that table, whereas D and trimming were derived from the DNA. The sample lists under 200,000 clones; around three quarters were seen once. This CDR3 comprises 14 residues. V was pared by 2 bases and J by 5 bases, with 10 bases between. The germline V gene has CDR1 SGHTA and CDR2 FQGTGA. V is TRBV7-3 and J is TRBJ2-1, with D perhaps TRBD2 (7 bases). Sequencing used peripheral blood. The sequence derives from a man between 60 and 70 years old with acute or convalescent COVID-19. The CDR3 protein is CASSLGGADNEQFF. The CDR3 nucleotides are TGTGCCAGCAGCTTAGGGGGGGCTGACAATGAGCAGTTCTTC.